This T cell receptor (beta chain) was sequenced in a study of T cells in localized non-small cell lung cancer. On this clone: Its antigen is not identified.

Points from the study as a whole: The appearance of a median approximately 57 of the top 100 tumor clones was seen in adjacent lung.

In germline, CDR1 is SQVTM, CDR2 ANQGSEA. The V gene end was trimmed by 4 bases and the J gene end by 4 bases; junction bases not matched to a gene: 12. This CDR3 is built from 16 residues. Measured with immunoSEQ multiplex PCR; TCRdb has only the in-frame clones, and not every one. The repertoire holds around 25,000 clones, around 90% seen once, with roughly 2.8% in the top ten. The source of this sequence is a woman aged 35 to 70 with stage I lung adenocarcinoma. Here the sequenced sample was peripheral blood, taken before any cancer treatment. The chain is built from TRBV29-1 and TRBJ2-3; 9 bases map to TRBD2. The CDR3 DNA reads TGCAGCGTTGGAGCGGGGGTAGCGGGGGCGGCAGATACGCAGTATTTT. It yields the protein CSVGAGVAGAADTQYF.